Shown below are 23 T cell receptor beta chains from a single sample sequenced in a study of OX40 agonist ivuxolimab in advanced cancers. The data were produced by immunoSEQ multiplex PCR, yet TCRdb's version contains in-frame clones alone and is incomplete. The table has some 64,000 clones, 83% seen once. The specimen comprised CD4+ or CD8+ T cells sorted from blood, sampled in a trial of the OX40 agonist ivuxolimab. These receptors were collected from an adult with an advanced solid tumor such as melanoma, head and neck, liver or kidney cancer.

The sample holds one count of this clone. The DNA for the CDR3 is TGTGCCAGCTCACCAGGCGCGCTTTACGAGCAGTACTTC. Residues: CASSPGALYEQYF. J is TRBJ2-7 and V is TRBV18; no definite D call. The CDR3 is 13 amino acids. Germline CDR1 and CDR2: KGHSH and LQKENI. V lost 2 bases and J 4 bases, leaving 9 bases between the germline ends. The full variable domain, in which reference TRBV18 and TRBJ2-7 provide the parts outside the CDR3, is NAGVMQNPRHLVRRRGQEARLRCSPMKGHSHVYWYRQLPEEGLKFMVYLQKENIIDESGMPKERFSAEFPKEGPSILRIQQVVRGDSAAYFCASSPGALYEQYFGPGTRLTVT.

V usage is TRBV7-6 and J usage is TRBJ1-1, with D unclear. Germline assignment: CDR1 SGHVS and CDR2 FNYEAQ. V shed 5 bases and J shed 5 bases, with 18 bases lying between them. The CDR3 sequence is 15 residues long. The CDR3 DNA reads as TGTGCCAGCAGCCTCACTAGTGGGGTTGGGACTGAAGCTTTCTTT. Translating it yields CASSLTSGVGTEAFF.

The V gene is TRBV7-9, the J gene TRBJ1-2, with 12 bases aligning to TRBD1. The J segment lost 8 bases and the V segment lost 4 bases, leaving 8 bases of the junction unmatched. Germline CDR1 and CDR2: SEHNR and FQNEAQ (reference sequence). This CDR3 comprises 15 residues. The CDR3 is CASSWPGTGGVGYTF. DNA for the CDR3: TGTGCCAGCAGCTGGCCCGGGACAGGGGGCGTCGGCTACACCTTC.

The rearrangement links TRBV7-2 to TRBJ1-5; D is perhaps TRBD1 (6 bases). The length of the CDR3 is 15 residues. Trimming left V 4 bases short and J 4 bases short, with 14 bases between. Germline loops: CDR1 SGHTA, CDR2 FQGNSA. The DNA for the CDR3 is TGTGCCAGCAGCTCTAGGCATACAGGGAATCAGCCCCAGCATTTT. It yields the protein CASSSRHTGNQPQHF.

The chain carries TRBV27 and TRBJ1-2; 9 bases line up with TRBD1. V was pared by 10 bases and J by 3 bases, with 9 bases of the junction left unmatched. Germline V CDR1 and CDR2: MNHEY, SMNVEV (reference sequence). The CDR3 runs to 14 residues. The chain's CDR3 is CATIYRDRDYGYTF. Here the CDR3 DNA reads TGTGCCACCATTTACCGGGACAGGGACTATGGCTACACCTTC.

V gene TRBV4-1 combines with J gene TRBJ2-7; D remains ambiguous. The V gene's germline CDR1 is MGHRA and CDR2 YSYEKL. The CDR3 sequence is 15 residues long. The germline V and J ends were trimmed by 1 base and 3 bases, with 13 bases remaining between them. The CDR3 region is CASSQGSVRSYEQYF. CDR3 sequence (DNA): TGCGCCAGCAGCCAAGGATCGGTCAGAAGCTACGAGCAGTACTTC.

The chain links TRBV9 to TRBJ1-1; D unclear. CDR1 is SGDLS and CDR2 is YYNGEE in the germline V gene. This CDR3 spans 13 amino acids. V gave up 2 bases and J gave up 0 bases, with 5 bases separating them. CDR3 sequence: CASSVIVNTEAFF. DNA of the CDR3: TGTGCCAGCAGCGTGATTGTGAACACTGAAGCTTTCTTT.

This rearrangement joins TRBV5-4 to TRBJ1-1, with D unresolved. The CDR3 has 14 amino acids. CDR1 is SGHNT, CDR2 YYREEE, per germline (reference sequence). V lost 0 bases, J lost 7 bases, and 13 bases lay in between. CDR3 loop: CASSLASSPLEAFF. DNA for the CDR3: TGTGCCAGCAGCTTGGCCTCCTCCCCCCTTGAAGCTTTCTTT.

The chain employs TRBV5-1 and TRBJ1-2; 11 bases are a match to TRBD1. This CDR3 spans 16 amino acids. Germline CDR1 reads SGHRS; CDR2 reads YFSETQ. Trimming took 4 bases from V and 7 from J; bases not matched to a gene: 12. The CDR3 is CASSTNPGQGAVGYTF. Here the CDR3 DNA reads TGCGCCAGCAGCACCAACCCTGGACAGGGGGCGGTTGGCTACACCTTC.

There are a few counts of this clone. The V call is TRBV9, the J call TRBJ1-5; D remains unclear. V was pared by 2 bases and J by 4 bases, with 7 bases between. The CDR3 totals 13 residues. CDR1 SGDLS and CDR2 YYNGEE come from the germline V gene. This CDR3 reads CASSVVPNQPQHF. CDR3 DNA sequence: TGTGCCAGCAGCGTTGTCCCGAATCAGCCCCAGCATTTT.

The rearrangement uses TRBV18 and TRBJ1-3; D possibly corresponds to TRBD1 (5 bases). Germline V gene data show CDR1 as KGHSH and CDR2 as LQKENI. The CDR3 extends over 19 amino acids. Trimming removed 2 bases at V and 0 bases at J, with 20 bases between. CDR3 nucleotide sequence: TGTGCCAGCTCACCATTCTCCGGGACCCACAATCCCTCTGGAAACACCATATATTTT. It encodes CASSPFSGTHNPSGNTIYF. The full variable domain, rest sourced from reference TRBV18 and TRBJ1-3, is NAGVMQNPRHLVRRRGQEARLRCSPMKGHSHVYWYRQLPEEGLKFMVYLQKENIIDESGMPKERFSAEFPKEGPSILRIQQVVRGDSAAYFCASSPFSGTHNPSGNTIYFGEGSWLTVV.

DNA of the CDR3: TGTGCCAGCAGTTTATCGGGACTAGTATTTGAGCAGTTCTTC. It codes for CASSLSGLVFEQFF. The genes are TRBV27 and TRBJ2-1; TRBD2 matches 8 bases. The junction had 4 bases not matched to a gene; V was cut back by 0 bases and J by 9 bases. Germline values: CDR1 MNHEY, CDR2 SMNVEV (reference sequence). The CDR3 covers 14 residues.

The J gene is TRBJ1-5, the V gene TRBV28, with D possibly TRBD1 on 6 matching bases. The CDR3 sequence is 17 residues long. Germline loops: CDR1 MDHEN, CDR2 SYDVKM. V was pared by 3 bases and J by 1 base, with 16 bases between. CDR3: CASSFIVQGRSNQPQHF. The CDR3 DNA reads TGTGCCAGCAGTTTTATTGTACAGGGTAGAAGCAATCAGCCCCAGCATTTT.

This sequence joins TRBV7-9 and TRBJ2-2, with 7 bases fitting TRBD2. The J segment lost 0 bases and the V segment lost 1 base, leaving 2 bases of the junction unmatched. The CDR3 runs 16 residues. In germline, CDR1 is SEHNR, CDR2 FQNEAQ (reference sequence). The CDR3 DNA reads TGTGCCAGCAGCTTAGGCGGGAGTACGAACACCGGGGAGCTGTTTTTT. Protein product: CASSLGGSTNTGELFF.

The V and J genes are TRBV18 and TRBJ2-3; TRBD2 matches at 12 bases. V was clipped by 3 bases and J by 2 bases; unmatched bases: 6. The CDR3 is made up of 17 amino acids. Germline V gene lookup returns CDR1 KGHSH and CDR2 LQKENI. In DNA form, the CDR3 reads TGTGCCAGCTCACCCCAACTAGCGGGGGGACCCACAGATACGCAGTATTTT. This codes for CASSPQLAGGPTDTQYF.

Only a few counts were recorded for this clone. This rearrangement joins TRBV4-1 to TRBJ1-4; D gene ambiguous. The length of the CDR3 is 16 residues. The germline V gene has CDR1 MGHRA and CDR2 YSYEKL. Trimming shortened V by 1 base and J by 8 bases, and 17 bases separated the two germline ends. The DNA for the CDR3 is TGCGCCAGCAGCCAAGGTTCCACGGTATTGTACGAAAAACTGTTTTTT. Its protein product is CASSQGSTVLYEKLFF.

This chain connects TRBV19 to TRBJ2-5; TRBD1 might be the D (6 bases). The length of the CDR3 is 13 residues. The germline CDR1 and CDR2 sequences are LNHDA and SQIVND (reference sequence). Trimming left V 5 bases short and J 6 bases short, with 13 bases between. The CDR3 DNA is TGTGCCAGTAGTGACTTGGGGGCCAAGACCCAGTACTTC. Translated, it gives CASSDLGAKTQYF.

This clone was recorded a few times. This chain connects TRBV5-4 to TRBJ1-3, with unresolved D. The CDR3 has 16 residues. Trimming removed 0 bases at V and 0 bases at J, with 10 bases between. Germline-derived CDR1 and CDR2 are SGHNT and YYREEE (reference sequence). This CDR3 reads CASSLGGQLSGNTIYF. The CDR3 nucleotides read TGTGCCAGCAGCTTGGGTGGCCAGCTCTCTGGAAACACCATATATTTT.

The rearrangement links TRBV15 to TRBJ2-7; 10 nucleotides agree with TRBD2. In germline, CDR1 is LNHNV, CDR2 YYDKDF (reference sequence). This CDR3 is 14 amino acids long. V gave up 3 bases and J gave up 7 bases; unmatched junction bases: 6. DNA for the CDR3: TGTGCCACCAGCAGGACCGGGACTAGCGTGGAGCAGTACTTC. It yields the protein CATSRTGTSVEQYF.

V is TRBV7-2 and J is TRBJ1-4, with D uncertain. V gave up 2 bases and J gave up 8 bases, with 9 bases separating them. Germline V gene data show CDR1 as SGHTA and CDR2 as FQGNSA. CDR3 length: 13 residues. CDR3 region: CASSLLGIEKLFF. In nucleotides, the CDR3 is TGTGCCAGCAGCTTACTAGGAATCGAAAAACTGTTTTTT.

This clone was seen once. As DNA, the CDR3 is TGTGCCAGTAGTATCTACTCCGCGGTGAACACTGAAGCTTTCTTT. It translates to CASSIYSAVNTEAFF. The rearrangement joins TRBV19 to TRBJ1-1; D gene unclear. Trimming removed 3 bases from V and 0 bases from J, with 11 bases in between. This CDR3 contains 15 residues. Germline values: CDR1 LNHDA, CDR2 SQIVND (reference sequence).

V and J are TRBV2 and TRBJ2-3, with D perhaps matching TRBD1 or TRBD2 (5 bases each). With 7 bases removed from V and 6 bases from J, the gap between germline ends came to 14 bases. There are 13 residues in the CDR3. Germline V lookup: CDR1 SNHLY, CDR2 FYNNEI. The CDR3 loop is CASNRDRGDTQYF. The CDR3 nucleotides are TGTGCCAGCAACCGGGACCGAGGGGATACGCAGTATTTT.

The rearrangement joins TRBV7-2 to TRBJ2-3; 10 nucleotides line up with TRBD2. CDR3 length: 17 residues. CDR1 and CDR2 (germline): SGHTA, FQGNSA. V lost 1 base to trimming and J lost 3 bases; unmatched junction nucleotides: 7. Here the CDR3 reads CASSLDLAGGGTDTQYF. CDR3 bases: TGTGCCAGCAGCTTAGATTTAGCGGGAGGTGGAACAGATACGCAGTATTTT.